The following is a TCR beta chain sequence with its context. Its cognate antigen is unknown. Distinct nucleotide sequences in the sample also encode this CDR3. This sample is drawn from a study of cytomegalovirus exposure and HLA in healthy donors. Study-wide findings and caveats: Fewer N-insertions (relative to the roughly 720-donor mean) were reportedly seen in an Asian-associated ancestry cluster in a later analysis.

Trimming cost V 7 bases and J 6 bases; bases outside gene matches: 7. The germline CDR1 and CDR2 sequences are MDHEN and SYDVKM. The CDR3 length is 13 residues. The PCR was carried out with 60 Vbeta primers and 13 Jbeta primers. Generated by immunoSEQ multiplex PCR, the TCRdb table keeps only in-frame clones and is missing some. The sample has about 130,000 clones; less than 85% are singletons. Sample: PBMCs. The chain couples TRBV28 to TRBJ2-7; the match to TRBD1 covers 9 bases. This TCR came from a man aged 35-49 years in good health and CMV-seronegative. CDR3 amino acids: CASTRDRVGEQYF. DNA of the CDR3: TGTGCCAGCACCCGGGACAGGGTTGGCGAGCAGTACTTC.